Listed here are 22 T cell receptor beta chains from one sample, sequenced in a study of CD8 T cells in ankylosing spondylitis listed by TCRdb under 2017. The library relied on 5' RACE. This sample was sequenced with an Illumina HiSeq 2500. In TCRdb, the public reads were trimmed at Q25 with fastp and aligned with MiXCR, with productive beta chains retained. When rows share a CDR3 protein, they turn into one entry using the most common DNA and genes. In this sample the table shows about 160,000 distinct CDR3 sequences, about a sixth of which occur a single time. The biggest ten clones account for around 7.6% of the sample. The sample comprised blood, either unsorted or a sorted T cell fraction (not recorded which). These receptors were obtained from a male donor with ankylosing spondylitis or in good health (not recorded which).

This clonotype was seen at least ten times. The V gene is TRBV2, the J gene TRBJ2-5; D perhaps matches TRBD1 (6 bases). V lost 7 bases, J lost 2 bases, and 11 bases lay in between. The CDR3 extends over 13 amino acids. Germline V gene data show CDR1 as SNHLY and CDR2 as FYNNEI. CDR3 sequence reads: CASKRTEQETQYF. CDR3 coding DNA: TGTGCCAGCAAAAGGACAGAGCAAGAGACCCAGTACTTC.

This clonotype was picked up a small number of times. The chain carries TRBV5-1 and TRBJ2-1; TRBD2 matches at 11 bases. Trimming cost V 3 bases and J 5 bases; bases outside gene matches: 13. Per germline, CDR1 SGHRS and CDR2 YFSETQ. The CDR3 extends over 18 amino acids. The CDR3, as DNA: TGCGCCAGCAGCTCGACTATAGCGGGAGGGCCGGAGAACAATGAGCAGTTCTTC. This sequence encodes CASSSTIAGGPENNEQFF.

About this clonotype itself: A much larger clonotype is one base distant, so this may be a read error. The J gene is TRBJ2-1, the V gene TRBV7-3; maybe TRBD2 (6 bases). This CDR3 contains 16 residues. In germline, CDR1 is SGHTA, CDR2 FQGTGA. The CDR3 spells CVSSSTGSSFYNEQFF. The CDR3 region has the DNA TGTGTCAGCAGCTCCACCGGGAGCTCCTTCTACAATGAGCAGTTCTTC.

Many counts were recorded for this clonotype. V gene TRBV3-1 combines with J gene TRBJ1-1; 7 bases fit TRBD1. Trimming at V came to 2 bases and at J to 0 bases, leaving 3 bases not matched to a gene. Germline V gene data show CDR1 as LGHDT and CDR2 as YNNKEL (reference sequence). The CDR3 is 15 amino acids. CDR3 in amino acids: CASSQRGQMNTEAFF. CDR3 nucleotides: TGTGCCAGCAGCCAAAGGGGACAGATGAACACTGAAGCTTTCTTT.

This clonotype occurred a few times. The J gene is TRBJ2-7, the V gene TRBV7-2; 11 nucleotides match TRBD2. The CDR3 runs 17 residues. Per germline, CDR1 SGHTA and CDR2 FQGNSA. Trimming cost V 0 bases and J 2 bases; bases outside gene matches: 6. The DNA of the CDR3 is TGTGCCAGCAGCTTAGCGGGATCTAGCGGGAGGCCCTACGAGCAGTACTTC. This gives the protein CASSLAGSSGRPYEQYF.

Ten or more counts support this clonotype. The CDR3, as DNA: TGCGCCAGCAGCGGGGACCTGGGAGATGGCTACACCTTC. This sequence encodes CASSGDLGDGYTF. The chain is built from TRBV5-1 and TRBJ1-2; the D gene is possibly TRBD1 (5 bases). Germline V gene lookup returns CDR1 SGHRS and CDR2 YFSETQ. Between the trimmed V and J ends, which lost 4 bases and 6 bases, there was a span of 13 bases. This CDR3 spans 13 amino acids.

The chain employs TRBV28 and TRBJ1-2; TRBD1 might be the D (6 bases). Germline V gene data show CDR1 as MDHEN and CDR2 as SYDVKM. The CDR3 has 14 amino acids. Trimming shortened V by 4 bases and J by 4 bases, and 13 bases separated the two germline ends. The CDR3 sequence is CASSYGGGSYGYTF. Written as DNA, the CDR3 is TGTGCCAGCAGTTACGGCGGGGGCTCCTATGGCTACACCTTC.

This clonotype was seen repeatedly, ten times or more. V is TRBV28 and J is TRBJ2-7; 10 bases are a match to TRBD1. The V and J ends lost 5 bases and 4 bases, in that order; junction bases with no gene match: 5. CDR3 length: 14 residues. The germline gives CDR1 MDHEN, CDR2 SYDVKM. The CDR3 nucleotides are TGTGCCAGCAGTCCTGGGGACAGGGGTTACGAGCAGTACTTC. Translated, it gives CASSPGDRGYEQYF.

In this sample, this clonotype turned up many times. This chain joins TRBV5-1 and TRBJ2-7; D tentatively fits TRBD1 or TRBD2 (5 bases each). The CDR3 totals 15 residues. Trimming left V 4 bases short and J 3 bases short, with 17 bases between. Per the germline V gene, CDR1 is SGHRS and CDR2 is YFSETQ. The CDR3 DNA sequence: TGCGCCAGCAGCCTACTAGGGGAGAGGATCTACGAGCAGTACTTC. Residues: CASSLLGERIYEQYF.

This clonotype was detected a few times. The chain employs TRBV29-1 and TRBJ2-1; D unresolved. V was clipped by 4 bases and J by 2 bases, with 12 bases between them. The CDR3 loop spans 14 amino acids. Germline loops: CDR1 SQVTM, CDR2 ANQGSEA. The CDR3 region is CSVVWDWAYNEQFF. The CDR3 bases are TGCAGCGTTGTGTGGGATTGGGCCTACAATGAGCAGTTCTTC.

This clonotype was seen a few times. The rearrangement joins TRBV5-1 to TRBJ1-1, with TRBD1 as a possible D gene (5 bases). The germline V gene has CDR1 SGHRS and CDR2 YFSETQ. Trimming removed 0 bases from V and 8 bases from J, with 14 bases in between. This CDR3 is built from 14 residues. The CDR3: CASSLVQGNREAFF. CDR3 bases: TGCGCCAGCAGCTTGGTCCAGGGAAATAGGGAAGCTTTCTTT.

The rearrangement joins TRBV11-2 to TRBJ2-7, with 13 nucleotides matching TRBD2. The V gene end was trimmed by 0 bases and the J gene end by 0 bases; junction bases not matched to a gene: 11. Germline CDR1 reads SGHAT; CDR2 reads FQNNGV. The CDR3 runs 20 residues. In nucleotides, the CDR3 is TGTGCCAGCAGCTTAGATCTAAGGACTAGCGGGGGACTCGGCTCCTACGAGCAGTACTTC. This encodes CASSLDLRTSGGLGSYEQYF.

This clonotype was recorded at least ten times. The rearrangement links TRBV9 to TRBJ2-7; TRBD2 matches 9 bases. V gave up 0 bases and J gave up 4 bases; unmatched junction bases: 5. The CDR3 runs to 15 residues. Germline CDR1 and CDR2: SGDLS and YYNGEE. For the CDR3, the DNA is TGTGCCAGCAGCGTAGGGGTTAGCGGGAGTTACGAGCAGTACTTC. It is translated as CASSVGVSGSYEQYF. Variable domain in full (rest from reference TRBV9 and TRBJ2-7): DSGVTQTPKHLITATGQRVTLRCSPRSGDLSVYWYQQSLDQGLQFLIQYYNGEERAKGNILERFSAQQFPDLHSELNLSSLELGDSALYFCASSVGVSGSYEQYFGPGTRLTVT.

This clonotype was picked up a small number of times. The chain links TRBV24-1 to TRBJ2-2; 11 positions match TRBD1. The CDR3 sequence is 14 residues long. The germline V gene encodes CDR1 KGHDR and CDR2 SFDVKD. Trimming removed 10 bases from V and 5 bases from J; junction bases left unmatched: 5. The chain's CDR3 is CATTGTGGTGELFF. CDR3 nucleotides: TGTGCCACGACCGGGACAGGGGGAACCGGGGAGCTGTTTTTT.

This clonotype was picked up many times. V is TRBV6-1 and J is TRBJ1-6, with 7 nucleotides matching TRBD1. Germline V CDR1 and CDR2: MNHNS, SASEGT. CDR3 length: 13 amino acids. J was trimmed by 15 bases and V by 3 bases; bases with no gene match: 8. The CDR3: CASSEAGGTDLHF. The CDR3, as DNA: TGTGCCAGCAGTGAGGCGGGAGGGACAGACCTCCACTTT.

As for this clonotype: It may be a read error: a sequence one base away is much more abundant. The V call is TRBV10-3, the J call TRBJ2-7; 7 bases are shared with TRBD2. The CDR3 length is 13 residues. The germline gives CDR1 ENHRY, CDR2 SYGVKD. CDR3: CTIRLAVTYEQYF. In DNA, the CDR3 is TGTACCATCAGGCTAGCGGTTACCTACGAGCAGTACTTC.

This clonotype was counted a few times. The chain links TRBV28 to TRBJ2-5; D remains unclear. V gave up 6 bases and J gave up 11 bases, with 16 bases separating them. The CDR3 covers 12 residues. Germline V lookup: CDR1 MDHEN, CDR2 SYDVKM. The CDR3 DNA reads as TGTGCCAGCAGCCAAAAACGGACGGTTCAGTACTTC. It codes for CASSQKRTVQYF.

This rearrangement joins TRBV27 to TRBJ2-2; TRBD1 matches at 8 bases. The V gene end was trimmed by 7 bases and the J gene end by 6 bases; junction bases not matched to a gene: 13. Germline values: CDR1 MNHEY, CDR2 SMNVEV (reference sequence). The CDR3 consists of 16 residues. CDR3 sequence (DNA): TGTGCCAGCATCGGAGTAGACAGGGGTCTTCCCGGGGAGCTGTTTTTT. Amino acids: CASIGVDRGLPGELFF.

The V call is TRBV10-3, the J call TRBJ2-7, with D perhaps matching TRBD1 or TRBD2 (5 bases each). Germline CDR1 and CDR2: ENHRY and SYGVKD. The CDR3 is 12 amino acids. V lost 8 bases and J 2 bases, leaving 10 bases between the germline ends. CDR3 nucleotide sequence: TGTGCCATCTGGGACGGAACCTACGAGCAGTACTTC. It encodes CAIWDGTYEQYF.

Many counts were recorded for this clonotype. The chain is built from TRBV12-3 or TRBV12-4 and TRBJ2-3; unclear D gene. This CDR3 is built from 13 residues. The germline V and J ends were trimmed by 6 bases and 0 bases, with 7 bases remaining between them. Here the CDR3 reads CASSVDSTDTQYF. DNA of the CDR3: TGTGCCAGCAGCGTGGACAGCACAGATACGCAGTATTTT.

This clonotype came up many times. The chain employs TRBV20-1 and TRBJ2-4, with D possibly TRBD1 on 5 matching bases. There are 12 residues in the CDR3. The ends were cut back, 0 bases at V and 7 bases at J, with 7 bases in the middle. Germline loops: CDR1 DFQATT, CDR2 SNEGSKA (reference sequence). CDR3 in amino acids: CSARDRVNIQYF. Here the CDR3 DNA reads TGCAGTGCTAGAGACAGGGTGAACATTCAGTACTTC.

The chain carries TRBV5-4 and TRBJ2-3; 7 nucleotides align to TRBD2. The length of the CDR3 is 15 residues. Per the germline V gene, CDR1 is SGHNT and CDR2 is YYREEE (reference sequence). Trimming cost V 4 bases and J 3 bases; bases outside gene matches: 8. DNA for the CDR3: TGTGCCAGCAGCCCCTGGACTAGTCCGACAGATACGCAGTATTTT. Translation: CASSPWTSPTDTQYF. The whole variable domain, remainder taken from reference TRBV5-4 and TRBJ2-3, is ETGVTQSPTHLIKTRGQQVTLRCSSQSGHNTVSWYQQALGQGPQFIFQYYREEENGRGNFPPRFSGLQFPNYSSELNVNALELDDSALYLCASSPWTSPTDTQYFGPGTRLTVL.